The 11 T cell receptor beta chains reported below all come from one sample, sequenced in a study of shared T cell receptors in the human thymus. Profiling relied on immunoSEQ multiplex PCR, and the TCRdb table lists in-frame clones only, not all of them. Among over 650,000 clones listed, around 87% were seen once. The sample was also reused in another study, on human thymus T cells.

Sequencing was carried out using thymocytes. The receptors here all came from a boy under three years old with a congenital heart defect.

In its sample, this clone was seen a few times. This rearrangement joins TRBV6-1 to TRBJ1-5; tentatively, D is TRBD1 (6 bases). This CDR3 is 16 amino acids long. V lost 0 bases and J lost 0, with 9 bases in between. Germline CDR1 is MNHNS and CDR2 is SASEGT. The CDR3 DNA reads as TGTGCCAGCAGTGAAGCGCCAGGGGATAGCAATCAGCCCCAGCATTTT. This sequence encodes CASSEAPGDSNQPQHF.

This clone is a singleton in its sample. This chain links TRBV28 with TRBJ2-7; 8 positions agree with TRBD2. The CDR3 sequence is 15 residues long. CDR1 is MDHEN and CDR2 is SYDVKM in the germline V gene. The V segment lost 5 bases and the J segment 2 bases; nucleotides outside the gene matches: 8. The CDR3 here is CASSITSGGTYEQYF. CDR3 DNA sequence: TGTGCCAGCAGTATAACCTCGGGGGGGACCTACGAGCAGTACTTC.

The chain uses TRBV5-1 and TRBJ2-3, with 10 bases lining up with TRBD2. CDR3 size: 15 residues. Trimming took 3 bases from V and 4 from J; bases not matched to a gene: 5. Germline-derived CDR1 and CDR2 are SGHRS and YFSETQ. The DNA for the CDR3 is TGCGCCAGCAGCTCACTAGCGGGATTCGCAGATACGCAGTATTTT. Translation gives CASSSLAGFADTQYF.

Note on this clone: Sequence at one end of the junction differs from germline and may be a read error. The V gene is TRBV30, the J gene TRBJ2-3; 8 bases fit TRBD2. Germline V gives CDR1 GTSNPN, CDR2 SVGIG (reference sequence). The CDR3 totals 15 residues. The CDR3, as DNA: TGTGCCGGGAGGATTCCGGGAGGGGGGAGGGATACGCAGTATTTT. It codes for CAGRIPGGGRDTQYF.

The chain uses TRBV5-5 and TRBJ1-5; 8 bases agree with TRBD1. The CDR3 extends over 15 amino acids. V dropped 4 bases and J dropped 3; count of bases not matched to a gene: 6. Germline lookup yields CDR1 SGHKS and CDR2 YYEKEE (reference sequence). The CDR3 loop is CASSLDRAPNQPQHF. As DNA, the CDR3 is TGTGCCAGCAGCCTGGACAGGGCTCCCAATCAGCCCCAGCATTTT. Variable domain in full (rest from reference TRBV5-5 and TRBJ1-5): DAGVTQSPTHLIKTRGQQVTLRCSPISGHKSVSWYQQVLGQGPQFIFQYYEKEERGRGNFPDRFSARQFPNYSSELNVNALLLGDSALYLCASSLDRAPNQPQHFGDGTRLSIL.

This rearrangement joins TRBV11-2 to TRBJ1-5; D ambiguous. Germline-derived CDR1 and CDR2 are SGHAT and FQNNGV. Trimming shortened V by 4 bases and J by 0 bases, and 7 bases separated the two germline ends. The CDR3 consists of 14 residues. The CDR3 DNA reads as TGTGCCAGCAGCTCTAAGCATAGCAATCAGCCCCAGCATTTT. This sequence encodes CASSSKHSNQPQHF. Using reference TRBV11-2 and TRBJ1-5 for the parts outside the CDR3, the full variable domain is EAGVAQSPRYKIIEKRQSVAFWCNPISGHATLYWYQQILGQGPKLLIQFQNNGVVDDSQLPKDRFSAERLKGVDSTLKIQPAKLEDSAVYLCASSSKHSNQPQHFGDGTRLSIL.

This chain joins TRBV6-1 and TRBJ2-3; D is unresolved. V dropped 4 bases and J dropped 1 base, with 15 bases sitting between them. Looked up from germline, CDR1 is MNHNS and CDR2 is SASEGT. The CDR3 has 16 amino acids. In nucleotides, the CDR3 is TGTGCCAGCAGTGTTGACGGAGCGTCCTGCACAGATACGCAGTATTTT. This codes for CASSVDGASCTDTQYF.

The genes are TRBV5-4 and TRBJ2-4; possible D gene TRBD2, 6 bases. Trimming stripped 5 bases from V and 4 bases from J, with 13 bases between. CDR3 length equals 14 residues. The germline V gene encodes CDR1 SGHNT and CDR2 YYREEE (reference sequence). CDR3 loop: CASSPGGEKNIQYF. CDR3 coding DNA: TGTGCCAGCAGTCCCGGGGGTGAAAAAAACATTCAGTACTTC.

This rearrangement joins TRBV11-2 to TRBJ2-7; 7 positions agree with TRBD1. The CDR3 has 15 residues. Germline trimming cut 1 base from V and 1 base from J; bases unmatched to any gene: 4. Germline CDR1 reads SGHAT; CDR2 reads FQNNGV. CDR3 residues: CASSLAPTGSYEQYF. CDR3 nucleotide sequence: TGTGCCAGCAGCTTAGCCCCGACAGGGTCCTACGAGCAGTACTTC.

The gene calls are TRBV14 and TRBJ2-1; 11 bases are shared with TRBD2. J gave up 5 bases and V 3 bases, and 6 bases lay outside the gene matches. Germline lookup yields CDR1 SGHDN and CDR2 FVKESK. The CDR3 is made up of 16 amino acids. CDR3 protein: CASSQVGTSGDNEQFF. The DNA for the CDR3 is TGTGCCAGCAGCCAGGTTGGGACTAGCGGAGACAATGAGCAGTTCTTC.

This chain uses TRBV27 with TRBJ2-3, with D perhaps matching TRBD1 (6 bases). The CDR3 sequence is 17 residues long. V was clipped by 5 bases and J by 1 base, with 19 bases between them. Germline lookup yields CDR1 MNHEY and CDR2 SMNVEV (reference sequence). As DNA, the CDR3 is TGTGCCAGCAGTCCGAAAACAGGGTTTTCGGGCACAGATACGCAGTATTTT. Translated, it gives CASSPKTGFSGTDTQYF.